The 3 T cell receptor beta chains in this list originate from one sample, sequenced in a study of blood T cell repertoires in COVID-19 (dated by TCRdb to the early 2020s). The receptor library was made with the immunoSEQ multiplex PCR assay. The table comes from immuneACCESS by way of TCRdb, which keeps in-frame sequences with V and J called. Part of the clones is missing from these tables; in studies checked, under half for an unresolved V gene and the rest for unknown reasons. The sample contains around 200,000 clones, around four fifths of them found a single time. The ten largest clones represent about 3% of the sample. The sample consisted of peripheral blood. The receptor source for this set is an elderly woman with active or convalescent COVID-19.

This chain links TRBV7-6 with TRBJ2-7, with 7 nucleotides matching TRBD1. This CDR3 region has 14 residues. Losses at the gene ends were 5 bases for V and 0 bases for J; bases not matched to a gene: 4. CDR1 and CDR2 from the germline V gene are SGHVS and FNYEAQ. CDR3 residues: CASSHRDSSYEQYF. In DNA, the CDR3 is TGTGCCAGCAGCCATCGGGACAGCTCCTACGAGCAGTACTTC.

The chain couples TRBV5-4 to TRBJ2-1; TRBD1 matches 8 bases. The germline gives CDR1 SGHNT, CDR2 YYREEE (reference sequence). There are 15 residues in the CDR3. The J segment lost 10 bases and the V segment lost 4 bases, leaving 13 bases of the junction unmatched. CDR3 sequence (DNA): TGTGCCAGCAGCCCCGTTCCGGACAGGGTAGAAGAGCAGTTCTTC. This encodes CASSPVPDRVEEQFF.

The V gene is TRBV5-1, the J gene TRBJ2-7; a weak D match, TRBD1 (5 bases). Germline V gene sequence: CDR1 SGHRS, CDR2 YFSETQ. The ends were cut back, 1 base at V and 3 bases at J, with 11 bases in the middle. This CDR3 region has 14 residues. The CDR3 DNA reads TGCGCCAGCAGCTTGCTCACAGGAAACTACGAGCAGTACTTC. Translated, it gives CASSLLTGNYEQYF. The full variable domain, its missing parts supplied by reference TRBV5-1 and TRBJ2-7, is KAGVTQTPRYLIKTRGQQVTLSCSPISGHRSVSWYQQTPGQGLQFLFEYFSETQRNKGNFPGRFSGRQFSNSRSEMNVSTLELGDSALYLCASSLLTGNYEQYFGPGTRLTVT.